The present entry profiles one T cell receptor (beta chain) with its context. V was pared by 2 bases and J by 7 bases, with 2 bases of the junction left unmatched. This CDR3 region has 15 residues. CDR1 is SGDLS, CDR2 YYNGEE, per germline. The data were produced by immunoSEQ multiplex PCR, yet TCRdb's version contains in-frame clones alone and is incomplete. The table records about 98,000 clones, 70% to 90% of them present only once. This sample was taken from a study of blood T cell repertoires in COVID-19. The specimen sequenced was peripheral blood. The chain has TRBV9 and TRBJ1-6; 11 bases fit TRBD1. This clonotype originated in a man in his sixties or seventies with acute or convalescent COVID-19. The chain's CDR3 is CASSVRTGGNSPLHF. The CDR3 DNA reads TGTGCCAGCAGCGTCAGGACAGGGGGCAATTCACCCCTCCACTTT.